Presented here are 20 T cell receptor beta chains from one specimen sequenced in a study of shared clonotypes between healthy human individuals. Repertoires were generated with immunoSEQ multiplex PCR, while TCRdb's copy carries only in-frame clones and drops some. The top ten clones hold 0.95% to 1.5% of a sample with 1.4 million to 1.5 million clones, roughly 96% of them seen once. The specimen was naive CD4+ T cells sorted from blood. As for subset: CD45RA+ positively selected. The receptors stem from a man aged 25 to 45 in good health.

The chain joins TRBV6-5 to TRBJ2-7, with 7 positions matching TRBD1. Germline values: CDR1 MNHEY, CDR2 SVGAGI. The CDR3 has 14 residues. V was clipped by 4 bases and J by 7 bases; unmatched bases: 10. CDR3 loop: CASSFIGQAREQYF. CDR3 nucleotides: TGTGCCAGCAGTTTCATCGGACAGGCGAGGGAGCAGTACTTC.

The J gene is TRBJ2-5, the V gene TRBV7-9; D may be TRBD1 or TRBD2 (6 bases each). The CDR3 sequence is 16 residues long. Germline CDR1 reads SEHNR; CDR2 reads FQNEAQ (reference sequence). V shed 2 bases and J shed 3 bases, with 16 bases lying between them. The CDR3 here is CASSLTGGLREETQYF. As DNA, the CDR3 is TGTGCCAGCAGCTTAACCGGGGGCCTCCGGGAAGAGACCCAGTACTTC.

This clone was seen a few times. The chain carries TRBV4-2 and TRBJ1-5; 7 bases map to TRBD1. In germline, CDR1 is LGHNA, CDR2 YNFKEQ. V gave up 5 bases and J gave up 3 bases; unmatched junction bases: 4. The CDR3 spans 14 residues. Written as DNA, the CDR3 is TGTGCCAGCAGCGAGGGACAGATCAATCAGCCCCAGCATTTT. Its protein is CASSEGQINQPQHF.

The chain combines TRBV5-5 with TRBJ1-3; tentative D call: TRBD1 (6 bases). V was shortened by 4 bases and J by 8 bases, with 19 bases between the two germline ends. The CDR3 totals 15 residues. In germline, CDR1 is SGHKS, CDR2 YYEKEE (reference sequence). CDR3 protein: CASSTGANLGDTIYF. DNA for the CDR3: TGTGCCAGCAGCACGGGGGCCAATCTGGGAGACACCATATATTTT.

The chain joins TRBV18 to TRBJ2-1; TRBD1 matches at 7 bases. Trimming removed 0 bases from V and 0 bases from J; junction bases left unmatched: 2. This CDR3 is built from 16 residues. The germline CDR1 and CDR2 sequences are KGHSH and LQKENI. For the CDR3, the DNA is TGTGCCAGCTCACCACCCCGGGACAGCTCCTACAATGAGCAGTTCTTC. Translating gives CASSPPRDSSYNEQFF.

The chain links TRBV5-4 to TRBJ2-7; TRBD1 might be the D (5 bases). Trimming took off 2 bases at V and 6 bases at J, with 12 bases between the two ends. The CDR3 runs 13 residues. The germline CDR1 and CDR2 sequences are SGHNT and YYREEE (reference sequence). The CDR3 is CASSFETASEQYF. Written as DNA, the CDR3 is TGTGCCAGCAGCTTTGAGACAGCCAGCGAGCAGTACTTC.

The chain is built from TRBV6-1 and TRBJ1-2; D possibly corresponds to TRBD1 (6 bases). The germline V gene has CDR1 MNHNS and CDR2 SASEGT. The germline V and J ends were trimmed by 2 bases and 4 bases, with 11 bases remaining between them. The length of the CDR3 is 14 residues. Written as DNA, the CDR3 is TGTGCCAGCAGTGAAAGGGGGGGCCCCTATGGCTACACCTTC. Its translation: CASSERGGPYGYTF.

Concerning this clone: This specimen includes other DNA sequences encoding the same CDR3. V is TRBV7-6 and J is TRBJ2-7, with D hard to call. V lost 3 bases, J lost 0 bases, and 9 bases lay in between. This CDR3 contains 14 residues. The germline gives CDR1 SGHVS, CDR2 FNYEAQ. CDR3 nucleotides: TGTGCCAGCAGCTTCGGGCACAGCTCCTACGAGCAGTACTTC. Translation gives CASSFGHSSYEQYF.

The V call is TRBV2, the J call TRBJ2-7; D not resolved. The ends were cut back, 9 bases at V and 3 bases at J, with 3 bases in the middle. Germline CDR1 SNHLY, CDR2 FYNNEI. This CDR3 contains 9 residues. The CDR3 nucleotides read TGTGCCAGGTACTACGAGCAGTACTTC. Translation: CARYYEQYF.

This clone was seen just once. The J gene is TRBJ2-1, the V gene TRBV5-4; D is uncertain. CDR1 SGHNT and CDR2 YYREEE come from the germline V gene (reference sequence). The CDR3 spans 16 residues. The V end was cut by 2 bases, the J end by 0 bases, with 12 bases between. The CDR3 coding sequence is TGTGCCAGCAGCTTTTCGACGGTACTCTCCTACAATGAGCAGTTCTTC. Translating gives CASSFSTVLSYNEQFF.

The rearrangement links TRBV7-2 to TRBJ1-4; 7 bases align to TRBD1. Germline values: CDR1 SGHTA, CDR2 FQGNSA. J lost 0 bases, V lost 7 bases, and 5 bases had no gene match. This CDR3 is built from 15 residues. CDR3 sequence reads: CASMRDRSTNEKLFF. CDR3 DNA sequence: TGTGCCAGCATGAGGGACAGATCAACTAATGAAAAACTGTTTTTT.

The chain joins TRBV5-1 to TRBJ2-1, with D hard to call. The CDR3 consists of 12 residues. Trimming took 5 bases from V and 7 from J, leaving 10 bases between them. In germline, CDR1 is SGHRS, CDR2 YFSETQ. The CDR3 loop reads CASRPDDNEQFF. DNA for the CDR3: TGCGCCAGCAGACCAGACGATAATGAGCAGTTCTTC. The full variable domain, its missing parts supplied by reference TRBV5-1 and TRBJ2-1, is KAGVTQTPRYLIKTRGQQVTLSCSPISGHRSVSWYQQTPGQGLQFLFEYFSETQRNKGNFPGRFSGRQFSNSRSEMNVSTLELGDSALYLCASRPDDNEQFFGPGTRLTVL.

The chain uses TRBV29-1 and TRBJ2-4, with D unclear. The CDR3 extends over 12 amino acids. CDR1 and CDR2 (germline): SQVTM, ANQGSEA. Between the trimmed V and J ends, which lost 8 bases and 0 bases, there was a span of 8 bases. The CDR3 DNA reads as TGCAGCATTTGGACAGCCAAAAACATTCAGTACTTC. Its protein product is CSIWTAKNIQYF.

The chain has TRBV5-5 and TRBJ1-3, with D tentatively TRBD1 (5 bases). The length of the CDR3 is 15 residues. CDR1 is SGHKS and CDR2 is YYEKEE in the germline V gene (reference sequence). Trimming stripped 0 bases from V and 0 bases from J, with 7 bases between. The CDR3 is CASSLGDSSGNTIYF. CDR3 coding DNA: TGTGCCAGCAGCTTGGGAGACAGCTCTGGAAACACCATATATTTT.

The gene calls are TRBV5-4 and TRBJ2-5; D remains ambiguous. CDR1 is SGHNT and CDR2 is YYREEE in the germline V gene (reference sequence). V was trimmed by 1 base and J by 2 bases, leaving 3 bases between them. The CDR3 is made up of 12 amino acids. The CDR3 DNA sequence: TGTGCCAGCAGCTTGAAACAAGAGACCCAGTACTTC. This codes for CASSLKQETQYF.

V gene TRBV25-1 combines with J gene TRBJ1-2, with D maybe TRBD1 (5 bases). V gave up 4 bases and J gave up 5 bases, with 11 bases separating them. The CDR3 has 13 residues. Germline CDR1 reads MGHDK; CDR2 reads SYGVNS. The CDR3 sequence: CASSVTGRYGYTF. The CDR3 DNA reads TGTGCCAGCAGTGTCACAGGTCGGTATGGCTACACCTTC.

CDR3 sequence reads: CASSQPPFGEQFF. CDR3 DNA sequence: TGTGCCAGCAGCCAACCCCCTTTCGGCGAGCAGTTCTTC. V is TRBV11-3 and J is TRBJ2-1; D is unclear. The CDR3 runs 13 residues. Germline loops: CDR1 SGHNT, CDR2 YENEEA. Trimming shortened V by 5 bases and J by 10 bases, and 15 bases separated the two germline ends.

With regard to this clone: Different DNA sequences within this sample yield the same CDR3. This CDR3 is CASSQGTPYEQYF. DNA of the CDR3: TGTGCCAGCTCACAAGGAACCCCCTACGAGCAGTACTTC. The chain couples TRBV18 to TRBJ2-7; D gene ambiguous. The germline V gene encodes CDR1 KGHSH and CDR2 LQKENI. V lost 4 bases and J 2 bases, leaving 9 bases between the germline ends. The CDR3 is 13 residues long.

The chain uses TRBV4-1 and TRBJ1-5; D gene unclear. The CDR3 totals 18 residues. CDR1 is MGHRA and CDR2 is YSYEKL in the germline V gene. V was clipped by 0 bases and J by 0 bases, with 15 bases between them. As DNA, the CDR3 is TGCGCCAGCAGCCAAGAAGGTTTGGGCGGTAATAGCAATCAGCCCCAGCATTTT. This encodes CASSQEGLGGNSNQPQHF.

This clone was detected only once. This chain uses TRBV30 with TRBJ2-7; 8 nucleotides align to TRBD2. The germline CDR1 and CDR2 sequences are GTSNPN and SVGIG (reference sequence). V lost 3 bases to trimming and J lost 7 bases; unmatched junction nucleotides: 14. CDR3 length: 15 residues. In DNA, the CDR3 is TGTGCCTGGAGCCCCGGGGGGGCGGGAACCTGGGAGCAGTACTTC. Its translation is CAWSPGGAGTWEQYF.